The 2 T cell receptor beta chains below were found in one sample sequenced in a study of blood T cell repertoires in COVID-19. Measured with immunoSEQ multiplex PCR; TCRdb has only the in-frame clones, and not every one. The sample includes 120,000 to 150,000 clones, 80% to 85% of them seen just once. Material for sequencing was peripheral blood. Source of these receptors: a man aged 30-40 years with COVID-19, enrolled during active disease.

This clone was recorded once. The V gene is TRBV24-1, the J gene TRBJ2-7; 9 nucleotides match TRBD1. The CDR3 length is 15 residues. The trim removed 3 bases at V and 2 bases at J, leaving 4 bases unmatched. In germline, CDR1 is KGHDR, CDR2 SFDVKD. The CDR3 protein is CATSDRRTGAYEQYF. The CDR3 DNA reads as TGTGCCACCAGTGATCGTAGGACAGGGGCCTACGAGCAGTACTTC.

The chain carries TRBV19 and TRBJ2-7, with 10 bases fitting TRBD2. Germline values: CDR1 LNHDA, CDR2 SQIVND (reference sequence). With V trimmed by 5 bases and J by 2 bases, 6 bases remained unmatched. CDR3 size: 15 residues. The CDR3 sequence: CASSLVAGGTYEQYF. The DNA of the CDR3 is TGTGCCAGTAGTCTGGTAGCGGGAGGAACCTACGAGCAGTACTTC.